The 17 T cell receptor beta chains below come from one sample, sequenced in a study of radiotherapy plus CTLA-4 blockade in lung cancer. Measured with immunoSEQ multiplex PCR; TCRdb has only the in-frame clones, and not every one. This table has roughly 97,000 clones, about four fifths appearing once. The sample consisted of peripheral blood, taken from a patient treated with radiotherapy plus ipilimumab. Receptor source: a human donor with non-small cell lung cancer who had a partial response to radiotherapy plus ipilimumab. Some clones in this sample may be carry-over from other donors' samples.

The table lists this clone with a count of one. Here the CDR3 DNA reads TGCAGCGTTGATGTGACTAGCGGGGAGGATGAGCAGTTCTTC. Translated, it gives CSVDVTSGEDEQFF. The rearrangement uses TRBV29-1 and TRBJ2-1, with 11 positions matching TRBD2. The germline CDR1 and CDR2 sequences are SQVTM and ANQGSEA. The CDR3 is made up of 14 amino acids. The V gene end was trimmed by 3 bases and the J gene end by 8 bases; junction bases not matched to a gene: 6.

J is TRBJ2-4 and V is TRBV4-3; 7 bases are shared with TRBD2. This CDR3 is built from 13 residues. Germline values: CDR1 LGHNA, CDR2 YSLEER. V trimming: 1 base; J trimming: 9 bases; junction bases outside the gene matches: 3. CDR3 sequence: CASSQGGGSIQYF. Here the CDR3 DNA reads TGCGCCAGCAGCCAAGGGGGGGGAAGCATTCAGTACTTC.

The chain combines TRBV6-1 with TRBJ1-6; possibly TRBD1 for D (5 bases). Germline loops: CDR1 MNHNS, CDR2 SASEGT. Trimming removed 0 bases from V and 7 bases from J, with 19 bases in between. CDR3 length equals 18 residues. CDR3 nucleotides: TGTGCCAGCAGTGAAGCTAGATTAGTTCCGGACATAAATTCACCCCTCCACTTT. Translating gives CASSEARLVPDINSPLHF.

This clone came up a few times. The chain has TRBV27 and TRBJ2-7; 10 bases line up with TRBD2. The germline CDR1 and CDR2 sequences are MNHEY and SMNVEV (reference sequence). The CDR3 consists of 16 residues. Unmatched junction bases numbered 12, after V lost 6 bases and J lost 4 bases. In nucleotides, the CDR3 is TGTGCCAGCAGCCATAGAACTAGCGGGGTTCGGTACGAGCAGTACTTC. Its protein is CASSHRTSGVRYEQYF.

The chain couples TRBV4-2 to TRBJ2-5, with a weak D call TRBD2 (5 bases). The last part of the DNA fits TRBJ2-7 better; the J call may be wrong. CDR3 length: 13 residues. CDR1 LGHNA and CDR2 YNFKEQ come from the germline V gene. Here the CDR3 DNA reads TGTGCCAGCAGCCAAATGGCGGGCTACGAGCAGTACTTC. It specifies CASSQMAGYEQYF.

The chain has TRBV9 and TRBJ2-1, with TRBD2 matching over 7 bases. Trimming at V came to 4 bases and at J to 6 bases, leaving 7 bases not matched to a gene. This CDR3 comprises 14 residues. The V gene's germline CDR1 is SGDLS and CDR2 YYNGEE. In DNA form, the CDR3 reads TGTGCCAGCAGCCCCCGGAGCGGGGCCAATGAGCAGTTCTTC. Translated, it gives CASSPRSGANEQFF.

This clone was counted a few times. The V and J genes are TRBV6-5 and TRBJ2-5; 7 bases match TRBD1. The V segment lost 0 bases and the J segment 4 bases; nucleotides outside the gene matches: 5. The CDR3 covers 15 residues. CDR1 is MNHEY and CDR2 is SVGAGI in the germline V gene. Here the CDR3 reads CASSYSEAGGETQYF. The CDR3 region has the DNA TGTGCCAGCAGTTACTCGGAGGCAGGGGGAGAGACCCAGTACTTC.

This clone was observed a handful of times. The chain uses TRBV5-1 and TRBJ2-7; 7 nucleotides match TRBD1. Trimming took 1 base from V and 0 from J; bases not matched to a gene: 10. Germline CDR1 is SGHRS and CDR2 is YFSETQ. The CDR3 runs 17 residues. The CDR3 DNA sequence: TGCGCCAGCAGCTTGATAAACAGGGGTGTTAGCTCCTACGAGCAGTACTTC. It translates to CASSLINRGVSSYEQYF.

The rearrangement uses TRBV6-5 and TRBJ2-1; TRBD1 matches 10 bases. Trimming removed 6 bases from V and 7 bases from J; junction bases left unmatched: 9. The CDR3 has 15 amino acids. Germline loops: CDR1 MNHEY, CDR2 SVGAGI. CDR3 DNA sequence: TGTGCCAGCAGCCAGCCGGGACAGGGGAAAAATGAGCAGTTCTTC. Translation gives CASSQPGQGKNEQFF.

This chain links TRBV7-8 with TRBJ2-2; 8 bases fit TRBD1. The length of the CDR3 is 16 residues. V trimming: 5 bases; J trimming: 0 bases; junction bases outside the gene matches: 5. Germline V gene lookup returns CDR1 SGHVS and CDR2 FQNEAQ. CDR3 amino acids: CASSPRQGTNTGELFF. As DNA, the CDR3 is TGTGCCAGCAGCCCCAGACAGGGGACGAACACCGGGGAGCTGTTTTTT.

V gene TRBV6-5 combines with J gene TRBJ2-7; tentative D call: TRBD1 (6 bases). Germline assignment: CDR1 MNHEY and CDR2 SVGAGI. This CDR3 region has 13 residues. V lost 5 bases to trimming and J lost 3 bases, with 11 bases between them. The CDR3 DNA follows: TGTGCCAGCAGTCAGGACAGAGGCTACGAGCAGTACTTC. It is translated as CASSQDRGYEQYF.

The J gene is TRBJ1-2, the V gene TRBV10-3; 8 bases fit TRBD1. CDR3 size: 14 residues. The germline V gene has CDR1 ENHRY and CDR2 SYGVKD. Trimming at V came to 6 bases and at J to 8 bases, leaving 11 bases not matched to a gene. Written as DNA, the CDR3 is TGTGCCATCAGCCCCGGACAGGGAAACTGGGGCTACACCTTC. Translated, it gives CAISPGQGNWGYTF.

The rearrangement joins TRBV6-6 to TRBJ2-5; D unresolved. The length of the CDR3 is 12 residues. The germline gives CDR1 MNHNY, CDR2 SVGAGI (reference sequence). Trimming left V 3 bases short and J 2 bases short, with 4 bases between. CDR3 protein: CASSYLQETQYF. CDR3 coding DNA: TGTGCCAGCAGTTATCTGCAAGAGACCCAGTACTTC.

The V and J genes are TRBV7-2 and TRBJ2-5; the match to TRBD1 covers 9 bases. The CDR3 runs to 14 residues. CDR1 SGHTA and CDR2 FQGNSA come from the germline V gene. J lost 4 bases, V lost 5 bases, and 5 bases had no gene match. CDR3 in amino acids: CASSPTGGRETQYF. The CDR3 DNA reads TGTGCCAGCAGCCCGACAGGGGGACGAGAGACCCAGTACTTC.

CDR3 DNA sequence: TGTGCCAGCTCACCAGAGACAGGGGGAGATCAGCCCCAGCATTTT. Amino acid sequence: CASSPETGGDQPQHF. This chain connects TRBV18 to TRBJ1-5; 9 bases line up with TRBD1. CDR3 length: 15 amino acids. Germline assignment: CDR1 KGHSH and CDR2 LQKENI. Trimming cost V 2 bases and J 5 bases; bases outside gene matches: 4.

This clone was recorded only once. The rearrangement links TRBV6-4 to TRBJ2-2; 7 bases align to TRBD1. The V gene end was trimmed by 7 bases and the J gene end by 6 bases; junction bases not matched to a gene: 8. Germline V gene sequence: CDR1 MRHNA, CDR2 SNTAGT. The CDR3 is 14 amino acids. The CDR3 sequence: CASKGQSGAGELFF. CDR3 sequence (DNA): TGTGCCAGCAAGGGACAGTCCGGCGCCGGGGAGCTGTTTTTT.

CDR3 protein: CASSRQLSGGYTSYNEQFF. Here the CDR3 DNA reads TGTGCCAGCAGCCGCCAACTTAGCGGGGGATACACCTCCTACAATGAGCAGTTCTTC. The genes are TRBV7-6 and TRBJ2-1; 9 bases are a match to TRBD2. CDR1 and CDR2 from the germline V gene are SGHVS and FNYEAQ. With 5 bases clipped from V and 0 bases from J, the junction kept 14 bases outside the gene matches. This CDR3 has 19 amino acids.